Listed below are T cell receptor beta chains from one sample, sequenced in a study of control samples from healthy donors and cancer patients. Method: immunoSEQ multiplex PCR; TCRdb's copy keeps in-frame clones and lacks some. The sample consists of 75,000 to 100,000 clones, almost 85% of them appearing once. The sequencing sample was made of blood. All receptors derive from a man between 60 and 70 years old in good health. Both conserved end residues are part of each CDR3. A D gene is named only where the DNA matches it firmly.

V gene: TRBV25-1
CDR3 length: 12
D gene: -
J gene: TRBJ1-2
CDR3 DNA: TGTGCCAGCAGTGGAGCCGCCGGTGGCTACACCTTC
CDR3 protein: CASSGAAGGYTF

V gene: TRBV6-5
CDR3 length: 13
D gene: -
J gene: TRBJ2-3
CDR3 DNA: TGTGCCAGCAGTTACACTAGCCGTGATACGCAGTATTTT
CDR3 protein: CASSYTSRDTQYF

V gene: TRBV27
CDR3 length: 14
D gene: -
J gene: TRBJ2-5
CDR3 DNA: TGTGCCAGCAGTTTATTCAAATTGGGAGAGACCCAGTACTTC
CDR3 protein: CASSLFKLGETQYF

V gene: TRBV30
CDR3 length: 16
D gene: -
J gene: TRBJ1-5
CDR3 DNA: TGTGCCTGGAGTACCCCCGGAGGGGACGGACTACAGCCCCAGCATTTT
CDR3 protein: CAWSTPGGDGLQPQHF

V gene: TRBV9
CDR3 length: 15
D gene: -
J gene: TRBJ1-1
CDR3 DNA: TGTGCCAGCAGCGTAGTCGGGGCCACCAACACTGAAGCTTTCTTT
CDR3 protein: CASSVVGATNTEAFF

V gene: TRBV5-1
CDR3 length: 14
D gene: -
J gene: TRBJ1-4
CDR3 DNA: TGCGCCAGCAGCTTGCACCAGGATTATGAAAAACTGTTTTTT
CDR3 protein: CASSLHQDYEKLFF

V gene: TRBV25-1
CDR3 length: 13
D gene: -
J gene: TRBJ2-1
CDR3 DNA: TGTGCCAGCAGGGACAACGTAATGAGAGAGCAGTTCTTC
CDR3 protein: CASRDNVMREQFF

V gene: TRBV7-2
CDR3 length: 19
D gene: -
J gene: TRBJ1-6
CDR3 DNA: TGTGCCAGCAGCTCAGGGATTACAGGGCCAAACTCCTATAATTCACCCCTCCACTTT
CDR3 protein: CASSSGITGPNSYNSPLHF

V gene: TRBV3-1/TRBV3-2
CDR3 length: 14
D gene: TRBD1
J gene: TRBJ1-1
CDR3 DNA: TGTGCCAGCAGCCAAGGACAGGGACGGACTGAAGCTTTCTTT
CDR3 protein: CASSQGQGRTEAFF

V gene: TRBV28
CDR3 length: 17
D gene: TRBD2
J gene: TRBJ2-5
CDR3 DNA: TGTGCCAGCAGTTTGAGTCTAGCGGGCCTGTACCAAGAGACCCAGTACTTC
CDR3 protein: CASSLSLAGLYQETQYF